This T cell receptor beta chain was observed in a study of Ad26.COV2.S vaccination and SARS-CoV-2 variants. Study-wide points: Vaccine recipients showed a spike-specific TCR breadth that was higher than in placebo recipients.

This clone was detected once. Antigen specificity is unknown. Measured with immunoSEQ multiplex PCR; TCRdb has only the in-frame clones, and not every one. There are 350,000 to 450,000 clones in the sample; around 86% occur only once, and roughly 3.2% lies in the top ten. This CDR3 is 15 amino acids long. The germline CDR1 and CDR2 sequences are ENHRY and SYGVKD. Trimming stripped 8 bases from V and 1 base from J, with 16 bases between. Described treatment: around 19 received Ad26.COV2.S at low or high dose, single or two shots; 5 received placebo; per-sample allocation not given. Day 63 after the first vaccine or placebo injection was the time point for sampling.

This clonotype was obtained from a person aged 18-60 years who received the Ad26.COV2.S COVID-19 vaccine or a placebo. The chain employs TRBV10-3 and TRBJ2-3; D may be TRBD1 or TRBD2 (6 bases each). Specimen: peripheral blood, collected in a trial of Ad26.COV2.S vaccine versus placebo. CDR3 region: CAIGLGGLGTDTQYF. The CDR3 DNA is TGTGCCATCGGCTTGGGGGGCCTGGGCACAGATACGCAGTATTTT.